This T cell receptor (beta chain) was observed in a study of cytomegalovirus exposure and HLA in healthy donors. Study in general: Most donors, more than 80% of several hundred genotyped, fell in the Caucasian-associated ancestry cluster.

Regarding this clone: The antigen is undetermined.

All the people who gave samples were healthy bone marrow donors. PCR was performed using 60 Vbeta and 13 Jbeta primers. Here immunoSEQ multiplex PCR was the method, and the copy in TCRdb shows in-frame clones only, minus some. The sample holds 90,000 to 140,000 clones, over 65% seen once. The V segment lost 2 bases and the J segment 8 bases; nucleotides outside the gene matches: 11. CDR1 and CDR2 from the germline V gene are SGHTA and FQGTGA. The CDR3 has 16 amino acids. Overall study findings and caveats: For most TCR beta V segments, an earlier analysis put the productive rate at about 87% or about 30% of the time.

V usage is TRBV7-3 and J usage is TRBJ1-2; TRBD1 matches 10 bases. Input material: PBMCs. The clonotype originates from a middle-aged man in good health and CMV-seropositive. Here the CDR3 reads CASSLSMTGTGDGYTF. CDR3 nucleotide sequence: TGTGCCAGCAGCTTATCCATGACCGGGACAGGGGACGGCTACACCTTC.